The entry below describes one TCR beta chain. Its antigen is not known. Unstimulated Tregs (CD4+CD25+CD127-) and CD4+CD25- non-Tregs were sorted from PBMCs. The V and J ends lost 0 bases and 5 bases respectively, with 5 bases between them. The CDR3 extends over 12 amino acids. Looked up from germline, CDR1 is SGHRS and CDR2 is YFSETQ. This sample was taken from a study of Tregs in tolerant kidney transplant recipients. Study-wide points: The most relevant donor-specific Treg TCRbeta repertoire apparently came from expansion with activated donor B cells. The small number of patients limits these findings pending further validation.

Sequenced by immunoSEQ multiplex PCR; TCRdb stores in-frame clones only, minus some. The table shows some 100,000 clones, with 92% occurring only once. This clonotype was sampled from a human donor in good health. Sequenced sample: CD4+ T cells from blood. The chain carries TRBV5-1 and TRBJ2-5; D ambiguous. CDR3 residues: CASSLGRETQYF. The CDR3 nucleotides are TGCGCCAGCAGCTTGGGGCGGGAGACCCAGTACTTC.